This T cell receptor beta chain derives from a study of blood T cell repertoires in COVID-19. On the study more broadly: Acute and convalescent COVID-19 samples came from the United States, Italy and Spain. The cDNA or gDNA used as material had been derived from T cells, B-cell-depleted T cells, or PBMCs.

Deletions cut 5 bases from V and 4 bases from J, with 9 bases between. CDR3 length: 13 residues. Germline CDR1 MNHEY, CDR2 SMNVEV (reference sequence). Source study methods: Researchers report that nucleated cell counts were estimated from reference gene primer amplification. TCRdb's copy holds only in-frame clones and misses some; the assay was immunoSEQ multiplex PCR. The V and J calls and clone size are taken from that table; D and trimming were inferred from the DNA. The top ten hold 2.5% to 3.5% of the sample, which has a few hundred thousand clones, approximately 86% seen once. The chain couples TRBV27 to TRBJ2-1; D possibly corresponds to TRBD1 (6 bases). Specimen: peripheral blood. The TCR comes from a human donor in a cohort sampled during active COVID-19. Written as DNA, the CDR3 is TGTGCCAGCAGTCTACAGGGTTACAATGAGCAGTTCTTC. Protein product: CASSLQGYNEQFF.